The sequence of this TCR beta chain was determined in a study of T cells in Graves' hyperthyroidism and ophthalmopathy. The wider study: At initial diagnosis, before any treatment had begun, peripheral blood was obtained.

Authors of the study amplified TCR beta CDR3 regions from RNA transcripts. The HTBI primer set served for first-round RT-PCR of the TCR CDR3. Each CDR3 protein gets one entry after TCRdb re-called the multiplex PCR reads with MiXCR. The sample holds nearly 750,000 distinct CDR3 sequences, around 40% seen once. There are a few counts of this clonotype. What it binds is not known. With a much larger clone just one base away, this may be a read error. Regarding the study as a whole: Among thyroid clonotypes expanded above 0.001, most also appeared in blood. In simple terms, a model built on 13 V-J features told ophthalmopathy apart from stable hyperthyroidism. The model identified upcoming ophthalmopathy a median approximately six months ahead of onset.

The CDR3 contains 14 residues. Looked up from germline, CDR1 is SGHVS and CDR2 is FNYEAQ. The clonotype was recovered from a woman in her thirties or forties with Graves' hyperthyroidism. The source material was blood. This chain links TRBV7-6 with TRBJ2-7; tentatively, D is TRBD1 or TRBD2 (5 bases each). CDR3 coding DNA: TGTGCCAGCAGCTTAGTTGGGGGAGCGAGCGAGCAGTGCTTC. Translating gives CASSLVGGASEQCF.